This TCR beta chain was sequenced during a study of blood T cell repertoires in COVID-19. Study-wide context: The United States, Italy and Spain provided the acute and convalescent COVID-19 samples. Nucleic acid was either cDNA or gDNA, and it came from T cells, B-cell-depleted T cells, or PBMCs.

Original processing methods: Reference gene primers were amplified, and this amplification served to estimate nucleated cell counts. Here immunoSEQ multiplex PCR was the method, and the copy in TCRdb shows in-frame clones only, minus some. V, J and clone size were drawn from that table, and D and trimming were deduced from the DNA. The table shows about 63,000 clones, with 88% occurring only once. The source material was peripheral blood. The sequence was collected from a human donor in a cohort sampled during active COVID-19.

CDR3 nucleotide sequence: TGTGCCAGCGGATGGACTAGCGGATACACAGATACGCAGTATTTT. Translating gives CASGWTSGYTDTQYF. The chain links TRBV28 to TRBJ2-3, with TRBD2 matching over 10 bases. With V trimmed by 8 bases and J by 2 bases, 7 bases remained unmatched. There are 15 residues in the CDR3. CDR1 and CDR2 (germline): MDHEN, SYDVKM.